These 7 T cell receptor beta chains came from one sample sequenced in a study of human T cells and chemical hapten exposure. Time point here: patch test 1, 2 weeks after DPC sensitization. The treatment: therapeutic diphenylcyclopropenone sensitization with weekly scalp DPC. TCRdb reprocessed the RACE reads with MiXCR, giving one entry per CDR3 protein. In the table there are around 380,000 distinct CDR3 sequences, 4.8% of which are singletons. The source material was whole blood, sampled in connection with sensitization to the hapten diphenylcyclopropenone (DPC). These receptors were obtained from a woman aged 50 to 65 with alopecia areata. Some clones in this sample may be carry-over from other donors' samples.

This clonotype appeared a few times. The chain carries TRBV30 and TRBJ2-3; a possible D gene is TRBD1 (6 bases). This CDR3 spans 16 amino acids. Trimming took off 4 bases at V and 0 bases at J, with 17 bases between the two ends. CDR1 GTSNPN and CDR2 SVGIG come from the germline V gene (reference sequence). The CDR3 is CAWITKGTPSTDTQYF. The DNA for the CDR3 is TGTGCCTGGATCACCAAAGGGACACCTAGCACAGATACGCAGTATTTT.

The chain couples TRBV27 to TRBJ2-5; TRBD2 aligns across 8 bases. V was clipped by 5 bases and J by 0 bases; unmatched bases: 14. Looked up from germline, CDR1 is MNHEY and CDR2 is SMNVEV (reference sequence). The CDR3 extends over 18 amino acids. The CDR3 sequence: CASSHNPPGGGYQETQYF. The CDR3 DNA is TGTGCCAGCAGTCATAACCCCCCGGGCGGGGGGTACCAAGAGACCCAGTACTTC.

V gene TRBV29-1 combines with J gene TRBJ1-3, with unresolved D. This CDR3 is 11 amino acids long. CDR1 is SQVTM, CDR2 ANQGSEA, per germline. The V gene lost 6 bases and the J gene lost 7 bases, with 10 bases spanning the gap. The CDR3 sequence: CSVPGGNTIYF. The CDR3 bases are TGCAGCGTCCCAGGCGGTAACACCATATATTTT.

The sample holds many counts of this clonotype. The chain uses TRBV5-4 and TRBJ1-1, with D maybe TRBD1 (6 bases). The CDR3 extends over 15 amino acids. Germline V gene sequence: CDR1 SGHNT, CDR2 YYREEE (reference sequence). V lost 5 bases and J 1 base, leaving 15 bases between the germline ends. This chain's CDR3 is CASSRERGRNTEAFF. The CDR3, as DNA: TGTGCCAGCAGTCGGGAACGGGGGCGGAACACTGAAGCTTTCTTT.

This clonotype showed up many times. The rearrangement joins TRBV2 to TRBJ2-3; 11 bases are shared with TRBD2. V dropped 5 bases and J dropped 5; count of bases not matched to a gene: 15. This CDR3 has 18 amino acids. In germline, CDR1 is SNHLY, CDR2 FYNNEI. CDR3 sequence reads: CASSRRRTSGPRVDTQYF. The CDR3 nucleotides are TGTGCCAGCAGTCGGAGACGGACTAGCGGGCCCCGCGTAGATACGCAGTATTTT.

This clonotype was found a few times. CDR3 DNA sequence: TGTGCCAGCAGTTACCGTCCCGGGACAGGGGATGGCTACACCTTC. This translates into CASSYRPGTGDGYTF. The chain links TRBV6-5 to TRBJ1-2; 10 nucleotides align to TRBD1. The germline V gene encodes CDR1 MNHEY and CDR2 SVGAGI. V lost 2 bases to trimming and J lost 6 bases; unmatched junction nucleotides: 6. CDR3 length: 15 residues.

This rearrangement joins TRBV19 to TRBJ2-3; 7 bases line up with TRBD1. The V gene's germline CDR1 is LNHDA and CDR2 SQIVND (reference sequence). With 7 bases clipped from V and 6 bases from J, the junction kept 7 bases outside the gene matches. This CDR3 has 13 residues. The CDR3 loop reads CASTAGGLDTQYF. As DNA, the CDR3 is TGTGCCAGTACGGCAGGGGGTTTGGATACGCAGTATTTT.